A single sample is the source of the 27 T cell receptor beta chains below, sequenced in a study of blood T cell repertoires in COVID-19 (dated by TCRdb to the early 2020s). The library was built by means of the immunoSEQ multiplex PCR assay. Held by TCRdb, this immuneACCESS table contains in-frame sequences only and omits some clones. Under half of the omission traces to an unresolved V gene where checked; the cause of the rest is unknown. The sample yields roughly 370,000 clones; just under 90% were counted once. Of the sample, around 10% falls within the top ten clones. Sequences were obtained from PBMCs or T cells enriched from blood (not recorded which). Source of these receptors: a woman aged 50 to 65 who had recovered from COVID-19.

The J gene is TRBJ1-1, the V gene TRBV9; TRBD1 matches 9 bases. Unmatched junction bases numbered 10, after V lost 3 bases and J lost 4 bases. The CDR3 runs to 16 residues. Looked up from germline, CDR1 is SGDLS and CDR2 is YYNGEE. The DNA of the CDR3 is TGTGCCAGCAGCGGGACAGGGGCGGCTTCGGGCACTGAAGCTTTCTTT. Its translation is CASSGTGAASGTEAFF.

This chain joins TRBV4-1 and TRBJ2-3; D not resolved. The CDR3 loop spans 16 amino acids. Germline CDR1 MGHRA, CDR2 YSYEKL. Trimming removed 0 bases from V and 1 base from J, with 11 bases in between. The CDR3 nucleotides are TGCGCCAGCAGCCAAGATAATCTACCTCGCACAGATACGCAGTATTTT. Translated, it gives CASSQDNLPRTDTQYF.

The chain has TRBV6-2 or TRBV6-3 and TRBJ1-6, with D possibly TRBD1 on 5 matching bases. Trimming cost V 6 bases and J 7 bases, with 13 bases left between them. Germline lookup yields CDR1 MNHEY and CDR2 SVGEGT. CDR3 size: 14 residues. Written as DNA, the CDR3 is TGTGCCAGCAGCCGGGGGGTATCCAATTCACCCCTCCACTTT. Its protein product is CASSRGVSNSPLHF.

This chain links TRBV7-2 with TRBJ1-6; unclear D gene. The CDR3 spans 13 residues. Looked up from germline, CDR1 is SGHTA and CDR2 is FQGNSA. V lost 2 bases and J lost 8, with 7 bases in between. This CDR3 reads CASSLYQDSPLHF. The CDR3 coding sequence is TGTGCCAGCAGCTTATACCAGGATTCACCCCTCCACTTT.

The gene calls are TRBV2 and TRBJ1-1; 7 nucleotides agree with TRBD1. The junction had 9 bases not matched to a gene; V was cut back by 6 bases and J by 5 bases. Germline lookup yields CDR1 SNHLY and CDR2 FYNNEI. This CDR3 spans 14 amino acids. The CDR3 here is CASRIGGVWTEAFF. The CDR3 region has the DNA TGTGCCAGCAGGATAGGGGGCGTATGGACTGAAGCTTTCTTT.

The rearrangement joins TRBV7-2 to TRBJ2-3; D is undetermined. The CDR3 spans 12 residues. Trimming stripped 4 bases from V and 2 bases from J, with 4 bases between. Germline V gene sequence: CDR1 SGHTA, CDR2 FQGNSA. The CDR3 nucleotides are TGTGCCAGCAGCTCCCTCACAGATACGCAGTATTTT. This sequence encodes CASSSLTDTQYF.

The chain employs TRBV5-1 and TRBJ1-4; D unresolved. Germline V gives CDR1 SGHRS, CDR2 YFSETQ. The CDR3 spans 18 residues. The ends were cut back, 4 bases at V and 1 base at J, with 20 bases in the middle. CDR3 residues: CASSAFLRAVRTNEKLFF. DNA for the CDR3: TGCGCCAGCAGCGCATTTCTGAGGGCGGTGCGAACTAATGAAAAACTGTTTTTT.

The chain uses TRBV30 and TRBJ1-1; perhaps TRBD1 as D (5 bases). The germline V gene encodes CDR1 GTSNPN and CDR2 SVGIG (reference sequence). V lost 5 bases, J lost 6 bases, and 16 bases lay in between. The CDR3 totals 13 residues. CDR3 in amino acids: CAWAPGLGSEAFF. CDR3 nucleotides: TGTGCCTGGGCCCCGGGACTGGGCTCTGAAGCTTTCTTT.

This clone showed up just once. The rearrangement links TRBV5-8 to TRBJ1-4, with 8 bases identical to TRBD1. Germline lookup yields CDR1 SGHTS and CDR2 YDEGEE. J was trimmed by 8 bases and V by 2 bases; bases with no gene match: 8. CDR3 length: 15 amino acids. The CDR3 sequence is CASSLQGGNSEKLFF. CDR3 nucleotides: TGTGCCAGCAGCTTACAGGGGGGCAATTCCGAAAAACTGTTTTTT.

This chain connects TRBV27 to TRBJ2-2, with 9 bases matching TRBD1. CDR1 is MNHEY and CDR2 is SMNVEV in the germline V gene (reference sequence). Unmatched junction bases numbered 7, after V lost 2 bases and J lost 6 bases. This CDR3 contains 16 residues. CDR3 bases: TGTGCCAGCAGTTTACTACAGGGGGCGCCCCCCGGGGAGCTGTTTTTT. Translating gives CASSLLQGAPPGELFF.

V usage is TRBV5-5 and J usage is TRBJ1-1, with 8 bases lining up with TRBD1. Per the germline V gene, CDR1 is SGHKS and CDR2 is YYEKEE (reference sequence). The length of the CDR3 is 15 residues. V was pared by 4 bases and J by 3 bases, with 8 bases of the junction left unmatched. CDR3 region: CASSPPGTGDTEAFF. DNA for the CDR3: TGTGCCAGCAGCCCCCCCGGGACAGGTGACACTGAAGCTTTCTTT.

This chain connects TRBV5-5 to TRBJ2-1; D might be TRBD2 (6 bases). The CDR3 totals 17 residues. Trimming cost V 4 bases and J 0 bases, with 17 bases left between them. Germline CDR1 SGHKS, CDR2 YYEKEE (reference sequence). CDR3 sequence reads: CASSQSLAGSSYNEQFF. The CDR3, as DNA: TGTGCCAGCAGCCAGTCATTGGCGGGAAGCTCCTACAATGAGCAGTTCTTC.

Here the CDR3 reads CASSTGTGVTGELFF. The CDR3 nucleotides read TGTGCCAGCAGTACCGGGACAGGGGTCACCGGGGAGCTGTTTTTT. This rearrangement joins TRBV27 to TRBJ2-2; 10 bases match TRBD1. Trimming removed 5 bases from V and 4 bases from J; junction bases left unmatched: 4. Germline V CDR1 and CDR2: MNHEY, SMNVEV (reference sequence). The CDR3 totals 15 residues.

The rearrangement links TRBV2 to TRBJ2-1; D might be TRBD2 (6 bases). Germline V gene lookup returns CDR1 SNHLY and CDR2 FYNNEI. V was pared by 4 bases and J by 4 bases, with 8 bases between. The CDR3 has 13 residues. CDR3 in amino acids: CASSVGLYNEQFF. The CDR3 DNA sequence: TGTGCCAGCAGTGTGGGACTTTACAATGAGCAGTTCTTC.

V is TRBV7-3 and J is TRBJ1-1, with D perhaps TRBD1 (6 bases). The ends were cut back, 5 bases at V and 5 bases at J, with 21 bases in the middle. Germline CDR1 SGHTA, CDR2 FQGTGA. This CDR3 spans 16 amino acids. In DNA form, the CDR3 reads TGTGCCAGCAGCCAAAATACTCTAACAGGGTCGACTGAAGCTTTCTTT. The encoded protein is CASSQNTLTGSTEAFF.

The rearrangement links TRBV4-1 to TRBJ1-1, with TRBD1 as a possible D gene (6 bases). With 4 bases removed from V and 9 bases from J, the gap between germline ends came to 21 bases. The CDR3 is 15 residues long. Germline CDR1 and CDR2: MGHRA and YSYEKL. The CDR3 is CASSRPTGSEDKAFF. The CDR3 DNA sequence: TGCGCCAGCAGCCGACCAACAGGGAGTGAGGATAAAGCTTTCTTT.

The genes are TRBV29-1 and TRBJ2-5; D unresolved. CDR1 and CDR2 (germline): SQVTM, ANQGSEA. Trimming cost V 0 bases and J 3 bases, with 8 bases left between them. The CDR3 spans 13 residues. CDR3 protein: CSVEDLGEETQYF. CDR3 in DNA: TGCAGCGTTGAAGATCTTGGAGAAGAGACCCAGTACTTC.

The chain links TRBV5-1 to TRBJ2-1; TRBD1 matches 9 bases. With 5 bases clipped from V and 7 bases from J, the junction kept 7 bases outside the gene matches. Germline CDR1 and CDR2: SGHRS and YFSETQ. The CDR3 covers 14 residues. For the CDR3, the DNA is TGCGCCAGCAGTCGCCGGACAGGGGAAAATGAGCAGTTCTTC. Protein: CASSRRTGENEQFF.

The chain employs TRBV3-1 (or the pseudogene TRBV3-2) and TRBJ1-2, with D perhaps TRBD1 (5 bases). The germline V gene encodes CDR1 LGHDT and CDR2 YNNKEL (reference sequence). V lost 0 bases, J lost 5 bases, and 13 bases lay in between. This CDR3 comprises 15 residues. The CDR3 is CASSQENQGLYGYTF. The CDR3 nucleotides read TGTGCCAGCAGCCAAGAAAATCAGGGTTTATATGGCTACACCTTC.

V gene TRBV30 combines with J gene TRBJ1-2; 8 nucleotides match TRBD1. Germline V CDR1 and CDR2: GTSNPN, SVGIG (reference sequence). The CDR3 loop spans 13 amino acids. V lost 3 bases, J lost 8 bases, and 8 bases stayed unmatched. The CDR3 reads CAWSGQGYGGYTF. CDR3 nucleotide sequence: TGTGCCTGGAGCGGACAGGGTTACGGCGGCTACACCTTC.

The CDR3 coding sequence is TGTGCCAGCAGCTTAATCCAGGATGAAGCTTTCTTT. Protein product: CASSLIQDEAFF. V is TRBV7-9 and J is TRBJ1-1, with D hard to call. Germline-derived CDR1 and CDR2 are SEHNR and FQNEAQ (reference sequence). Trimming removed 2 bases at V and 7 bases at J, with 8 bases between. The CDR3 extends over 12 amino acids.

CDR3 DNA sequence: TGTGCCAGTAGCCGGACAGGGCCTAGAAACACCATATATTTT. It yields the protein CASSRTGPRNTIYF. This chain joins TRBV19 and TRBJ1-3; 8 nucleotides match TRBD1. V lost 6 bases, J lost 5 bases, and 6 bases stayed unmatched. The CDR3 sequence is 14 residues long. CDR1 is LNHDA and CDR2 is SQIVND in the germline V gene (reference sequence).

The V call is TRBV7-2, the J call TRBJ1-3; no clear D gene. The V gene lost 4 bases and the J gene lost 8 bases, with 15 bases spanning the gap. The CDR3 is made up of 14 amino acids. Germline V gene data show CDR1 as SGHTA and CDR2 as FQGNSA. DNA for the CDR3: TGTGCCAGCAGCTCGAGGGTCCAGAAGGACACCATATATTTT. It specifies CASSSRVQKDTIYF.

The chain carries TRBV5-1 and TRBJ2-2, with D tentatively TRBD1 (6 bases). From germline, CDR1 is SGHRS and CDR2 YFSETQ. This CDR3 is 15 amino acids long. The ends were cut back, 4 bases at V and 3 bases at J, with 13 bases in the middle. The CDR3 DNA sequence: TGCGCCAGCAGCCGGTTCCAGGGGCACACCGGGGAGCTGTTTTTT. Translation: CASSRFQGHTGELFF.

The rearrangement joins TRBV19 to TRBJ1-5; 7 bases align to TRBD1. CDR3 size: 17 residues. Germline assignment: CDR1 LNHDA and CDR2 SQIVND (reference sequence). V dropped 7 bases and J dropped 0; count of bases not matched to a gene: 12. CDR3 amino acids: CASNPGQTEYSNQPQHF. The CDR3, as DNA: TGTGCCAGTAATCCGGGACAGACCGAATATAGCAATCAGCCCCAGCATTTT.

V gene TRBV6-5 combines with J gene TRBJ1-1; D not certain. Per the germline V gene, CDR1 is MNHEY and CDR2 is SVGAGI. Trimming pared 2 bases from V and 5 bases from J, leaving 15 bases between. This CDR3 is built from 15 residues. This CDR3 reads CASSYVQGVSTEAFF. CDR3 sequence (DNA): TGTGCCAGCAGTTACGTGCAAGGAGTGAGTACTGAAGCTTTCTTT.

The chain recombines TRBV5-1 with TRBJ2-1; TRBD2 agrees at 13 bases. V lost 8 bases to trimming and J lost 7 bases; unmatched junction nucleotides: 6. This CDR3 is 14 amino acids long. Germline CDR1 SGHRS, CDR2 YFSETQ. This CDR3 reads CASQLAGGYNEQFF. CDR3 DNA: TGCGCCAGTCAACTAGCGGGGGGGTATAATGAGCAGTTCTTC.